This is a list of T cell receptor beta chains from one sample in a study of molecular identifiers for immune sequencing clone quantification. MiXCR, applied by TCRdb to the PCR reads, yields one record per CDR3 protein. Here the sample spans about 330,000 distinct CDR3 sequences, under 25% being singletons. Sequencing was done on a sample of naive CD8+ T cells from blood, with Jurkat cell RNA spiked in. Source of these receptors: a human donor in good health. Some libraries in this study had Jurkat cell RNA spiked in. Both conserved end residues are part of each CDR3.

j_call v_call cdr3_aa
TRBJ1-1 TRBV12-3/TRBV12-4 CASSPGSGFDTEAFF
TRBJ2-7 TRBV27 CACGQGLYEQYF
TRBJ1-4 TRBV6-5 CASSRTTGEYEKLFF
TRBJ2-5 TRBV7-9 CASSLVGLSAETQYF
TRBJ2-2 TRBV5-4 CASSLDRAGELFF
TRBJ2-3 TRBV2 CASEGIRDTQYF
TRBJ2-3 TRBV5-1 CASSLVGGPLADTQYF
TRBJ2-7 TRBV4-2 CASSDSGAYEQYF
TRBJ1-2 TRBV6-2/TRBV6-3 CASSYRTEPVPNSYGYAF
TRBJ1-4 TRBV2 CASSEVPGHDEILFF
TRBJ2-3 TRBV7-6 CASSLGYLVDTQYF
TRBJ1-2 TRBV30 CAWSEDPVWHYTF
TRBJ2-3 TRBV7-9 CASSTIGRSTDTQYF
TRBJ2-7 TRBV12-1 CASSLGSRGQGNYEQYF
TRBJ2-7 TRBV6-6 CASSYSSGGYYEQYF
TRBJ1-2 TRBV7-9 CASSPDCVAYGYTF
TRBJ1-2 TRBV11-2 CASSQGGTPHGYTF
TRBJ2-1 TRBV12-3/TRBV12-4 CASSLGDRSKFF
TRBJ1-6 TRBV9 CASSGTQGDINSPLHF
TRBJ2-7 TRBV2 CASSSRLAPREQYF
TRBJ2-3 TRBV9 CASSVDFLADTQYF
TRBJ2-7 TRBV20-1 CSARDGAGSGVYEQYF
TRBJ1-1 TRBV28 CASSLVIGQGITEAFF
TRBJ2-7 TRBV6-5 CASSYSHYYEQYF
TRBJ2-5 TRBV7-9 CASSFGQIQETQYF
TRBJ2-7 TRBV5-4 CASSLEVTGVPDEQYF